Following are 29 T cell receptor beta chains from one sample sequenced in a study of control samples from healthy donors and cancer patients. Sequencing was performed with immunoSEQ multiplex PCR; in TCRdb, only in-frame clones are kept and a portion is missing. The profile shows a few hundred thousand clones, 75% to 95% of them singletons. The sequenced sample was PBMCs. The source of these receptors is a man aged 40-49 years with head and neck cancer.

The J gene is TRBJ1-4, the V gene TRBV28; TRBD1 matches 9 bases. Germline values: CDR1 MDHEN, CDR2 SYDVKM. The CDR3 contains 15 residues. The ends lost 5 bases at V and 4 bases at J; junction bases unmatched: 5. The CDR3 sequence: CASSPQTGGNEKLFF. DNA for the CDR3: TGTGCCAGCAGTCCACAGACAGGGGGTAATGAAAAACTGTTTTTT.

This clone was seen a single time. The chain links TRBV7-8 to TRBJ1-2; D is undetermined. The germline V gene encodes CDR1 SGHVS and CDR2 FQNEAQ. CDR3 length: 15 amino acids. Trimming shortened V by 1 base and J by 4 bases, and 13 bases separated the two germline ends. The CDR3 spells CASSLERAIAYGYTF. For the CDR3, the DNA is TGTGCCAGCAGCTTAGAACGGGCTATTGCCTATGGCTACACCTTC.

The V call is TRBV9, the J call TRBJ1-2, with D possibly TRBD1 on 5 matching bases. The CDR3 covers 18 residues. V dropped 0 bases and J dropped 0 bases, with 18 bases sitting between them. The germline V gene encodes CDR1 SGDLS and CDR2 YYNGEE. Here the CDR3 reads CASSVGIRSGTSNYGYTF. CDR3 nucleotides: TGTGCCAGCAGCGTAGGGATTAGGAGTGGGACCTCTAACTATGGCTACACCTTC.

The J gene is TRBJ1-1, the V gene TRBV20-1; no reliable D call. This CDR3 spans 14 amino acids. CDR1 and CDR2 from the germline V gene are DFQATT and SNEGSKA (reference sequence). V was clipped by 3 bases and J by 1 base, with 12 bases between them. CDR3 region: CSASPAIGNTEAFF. The CDR3 DNA is TGCAGTGCTAGTCCAGCCATCGGGAACACTGAAGCTTTCTTT.

V and J are TRBV7-3 and TRBJ2-1; no clear D. The CDR3 totals 13 residues. Trimming cost V 1 base and J 8 bases, with 9 bases left between them. CDR1 is SGHTA and CDR2 is FQGTGA in the germline V gene. Here the CDR3 DNA reads TGTGCCAGCAGCTTAAGGCCCGCCTATGAGCAGTTCTTC. Translating gives CASSLRPAYEQFF.

V and J are TRBV28 and TRBJ2-7; TRBD2 matches at 13 bases. Germline lookup yields CDR1 MDHEN and CDR2 SYDVKM. The CDR3 length is 16 residues. The V segment lost 9 bases and the J segment 3 bases; nucleotides outside the gene matches: 11. Here the CDR3 reads CARPGLAGPSHYEQYF. The CDR3 nucleotides read TGTGCCAGGCCGGGACTAGCGGGGCCTTCCCACTACGAGCAGTACTTC.

V and J are TRBV5-1 and TRBJ1-6, with 7 bases matching TRBD1. The CDR3 length is 18 residues. After removal of 0 bases from V and 2 bases from J, the junction contained 8 bases not matched to a gene. Germline-derived CDR1 and CDR2 are SGHRS and YFSETQ. Written as DNA, the CDR3 is TGCGCCAGCAGCTTGGATATACAGGGGAGGGCCTATAATTCACCCCTCCACTTT. As protein: CASSLDIQGRAYNSPLHF.

The V call is TRBV27, the J call TRBJ2-3, with D unclear. Germline-derived CDR1 and CDR2 are MNHEY and SMNVEV (reference sequence). Trimming shortened V by 2 bases and J by 1 base, and 13 bases separated the two germline ends. This CDR3 spans 16 amino acids. The CDR3 is CASSLGLNPGTDTQYF. The CDR3 coding sequence is TGTGCCAGCAGTTTAGGGCTCAACCCTGGCACAGATACGCAGTATTTT.

The chain combines TRBV5-1 with TRBJ1-6; D is perhaps TRBD1 (6 bases). CDR1 is SGHRS, CDR2 YFSETQ, per germline. The V and J ends lost 0 bases and 13 bases respectively, with 17 bases between them. The CDR3 sequence is 15 residues long. CDR3 DNA: TGCGCCAGCAGCTTGGCACAGGGCCCCACAAAGCCCCTCCACTTT. This codes for CASSLAQGPTKPLHF.

The rearrangement uses TRBV5-1 and TRBJ1-3; D gene uncertain. Germline-derived CDR1 and CDR2 are SGHRS and YFSETQ. This CDR3 has 15 residues. V was trimmed by 3 bases and J by 0 bases, leaving 10 bases between them. DNA for the CDR3: TGCGCCAGCAGCTCCAGCCTCAGCTCTGGAAACACCATATATTTT. This codes for CASSSSLSSGNTIYF.

This rearrangement joins TRBV28 to TRBJ1-4; TRBD1 agrees at 7 bases. CDR3 size: 14 residues. V trimming: 8 bases; J trimming: 7 bases; junction bases outside the gene matches: 10. Germline assignment: CDR1 MDHEN and CDR2 SYDVKM. In DNA, the CDR3 is TGTGCCAGCCGTCAACAGGGGAAAGGTGAAAAACTGTTTTTT. Protein sequence: CASRQQGKGEKLFF.

This clone was seen more than once but under ten times. V usage is TRBV19 and J usage is TRBJ2-7, with 8 bases identical to TRBD1. Losses at the gene ends were 7 bases for V and 0 bases for J; bases not matched to a gene: 2. Per the germline V gene, CDR1 is LNHDA and CDR2 is SQIVND (reference sequence). This CDR3 contains 13 residues. The CDR3: CASKGQGSYEQYF. The CDR3 nucleotides are TGTGCCAGTAAAGGACAGGGCTCCTACGAGCAGTACTTC. Looking up the rest from reference TRBV19 and TRBJ2-7 gives the full variable domain: DGGITQSPKYLFRKEGQNVTLSCEQNLNHDAMYWYRQDPGQGLRLIYYSQIVNDFQKGDIAEGYSVSREKKESFPLTVTSAQKNPTAFYLCASKGQGSYEQYFGPGTRLTVT.

V usage is TRBV6-5 and J usage is TRBJ2-2; the D is unclear. V was pared by 4 bases and J by 10 bases, with 10 bases between. The CDR3 is 12 amino acids. Per the germline V gene, CDR1 is MNHEY and CDR2 is SVGAGI. CDR3 nucleotides: TGTGCCAGCAGTTCCCTTGGGTCGGAGCTGTTTTTT. As protein: CASSSLGSELFF.

This clone appeared a single time. The chain recombines TRBV2 with TRBJ2-7; D is unclear. This CDR3 has 13 residues. Germline CDR1 is SNHLY and CDR2 is FYNNEI. Trimming cost V 3 bases and J 4 bases, with 10 bases left between them. In DNA form, the CDR3 reads TGTGCCAGCAGTGACGGATCCGGGTACGAGCAGTACTTC. Translation: CASSDGSGYEQYF.

This chain connects TRBV11-2 to TRBJ2-2; 8 bases are a match to TRBD1. V lost 5 bases, J lost 5 bases, and 10 bases stayed unmatched. The germline V gene encodes CDR1 SGHAT and CDR2 FQNNGV. The CDR3 consists of 16 residues. The CDR3 bases are TGTGCCAGCAGCCAGGGACAGGCGACGTATACCGGGGAGCTGTTTTTT. Translating it yields CASSQGQATYTGELFF.

V and J are TRBV5-1 and TRBJ1-1; D remains ambiguous. This CDR3 has 14 residues. Germline V gives CDR1 SGHRS, CDR2 YFSETQ. Trimming took 1 base from V and 3 from J, leaving 10 bases between them. The CDR3: CASSLSTADTEAFF. The CDR3 DNA reads TGCGCCAGCAGCTTGTCGACCGCCGACACTGAAGCTTTCTTT.

The chain joins TRBV7-9 to TRBJ1-1; no definite D call. Germline values: CDR1 SEHNR, CDR2 FQNEAQ (reference sequence). Trimming stripped 1 base from V and 5 bases from J, with 8 bases between. The CDR3 is made up of 13 amino acids. The CDR3 here is CASSLGGLTEAFF. The CDR3 nucleotides are TGTGCCAGCAGCTTAGGAGGGTTGACTGAAGCTTTCTTT.

This rearrangement joins TRBV7-3 to TRBJ2-3, with D perhaps matching TRBD1 (6 bases). V was clipped by 5 bases and J by 0 bases, with 15 bases between them. The CDR3 spans 16 residues. The germline V gene encodes CDR1 SGHTA and CDR2 FQGTGA. Here the CDR3 reads CASSLQGTLSTDTQYF. The DNA of the CDR3 is TGTGCCAGCAGCCTCCAGGGGACCCTTAGCACAGATACGCAGTATTTT.

The chain couples TRBV28 to TRBJ2-4; 8 nucleotides align to TRBD1. In germline, CDR1 is MDHEN, CDR2 SYDVKM. Unmatched junction bases numbered 11, after V lost 7 bases and J lost 6 bases. CDR3 length: 15 residues. DNA of the CDR3: TGTGCCAGCACCTTTGACCAGGGGGCAGGAAACATTCAGTACTTC. Translating gives CASTFDQGAGNIQYF.

The V gene is TRBV10-3, the J gene TRBJ1-2, with D possibly matching TRBD1 (5 bases). CDR3 size: 13 residues. From germline, CDR1 is ENHRY and CDR2 SYGVKD. V lost 10 bases to trimming and J lost 7 bases, with 19 bases between them. The CDR3 nucleotides read TGTGCCAGCCAAGGGGAACCCAGGTCTGGCTACACCTTC. Encoded protein: CASQGEPRSGYTF.

This chain uses TRBV28 with TRBJ2-6; 12 nucleotides agree with TRBD1. There are 18 residues in the CDR3. Looked up from germline, CDR1 is MDHEN and CDR2 is SYDVKM. After removal of 7 bases from V and 2 bases from J, the junction contained 9 bases not matched to a gene. The CDR3 region is CASIPMGTGGAGANVLTF. CDR3 in DNA: TGTGCCAGCATACCTATGGGGACAGGGGGCGCTGGGGCCAACGTCCTGACTTTC.

The chain uses TRBV7-8 and TRBJ2-3, with TRBD2 as a possible D gene (7 bases). V lost 3 bases and J lost 6, with 19 bases in between. This CDR3 region has 16 residues. Germline V gene lookup returns CDR1 SGHVS and CDR2 FQNEAQ. CDR3 in amino acids: CASSLGGGALADTQYF. As DNA, the CDR3 is TGTGCCAGCAGCTTGGGTGGGGGGGCCCTCGCGGATACGCAGTATTTT.

The chain carries TRBV12-3 or TRBV12-4 and TRBJ2-7; D perhaps matches TRBD1 (6 bases). With 1 base removed from V and 3 bases from J, the gap between germline ends came to 7 bases. The CDR3 runs 13 residues. CDR3 in DNA: TGTGCCAGCAGTTTAGGCAGGGGCTACGAGCAGTACTTC. This gives the protein CASSLGRGYEQYF.

The CDR3 is CASSFLGSGANVLTF. CDR3 nucleotide sequence: TGTGCCAGCAGTTTCTTGGGTTCTGGGGCCAACGTCCTGACTTTC. The rearrangement uses TRBV28 and TRBJ2-6; D not resolved. Germline V gene lookup returns CDR1 MDHEN and CDR2 SYDVKM. V lost 3 bases and J 1 base, leaving 7 bases between the germline ends. The CDR3 consists of 15 residues. Full variable domain (rest looked up from reference TRBV28 and TRBJ2-6): DVKVTQSSRYLVKRTGEKVFLECVQDMDHENMFWYRQDPGLGLRLIYFSYDVKMKEKGDIPEGYSVSREKKERFSLILESASTNQTSMYLCASSFLGSGANVLTFGAGSRLTVL.

This clone was seen only once. The chain is built from TRBV29-1 and TRBJ1-4, with TRBD1 matching 7 bases. Germline V gene data show CDR1 as SQVTM and CDR2 as ANQGSEA. The CDR3 covers 13 residues. V lost 5 bases and J lost 5; bases outside the gene matches: 5. Here the CDR3 reads CSVRDSHNEKLFF. CDR3 nucleotide sequence: TGCAGCGTTCGGGACAGTCACAATGAAAAACTGTTTTTT.

The chain couples TRBV4-1 to TRBJ1-6, with a possible D match to TRBD1 (6 bases). V was pared by 2 bases and J by 7 bases, with 15 bases between. The CDR3 has 16 amino acids. The germline CDR1 and CDR2 sequences are MGHRA and YSYEKL. The chain's CDR3 is CASSQRRRDTNSPLHF. In DNA form, the CDR3 reads TGCGCCAGCAGCCAACGTCGTCGGGACACCAATTCACCCCTCCACTTT.

The J gene is TRBJ1-2, the V gene TRBV2; TRBD1 might be the D (5 bases). With 6 bases removed from V and 0 bases from J, the gap between germline ends came to 17 bases. The length of the CDR3 is 16 residues. The germline V gene encodes CDR1 SNHLY and CDR2 FYNNEI. CDR3 DNA sequence: TGTGCCAGCAGCCTAATAGGGGCTCAATCTAACTATGGCTACACCTTC. As protein: CASSLIGAQSNYGYTF. Drawing the rest from reference TRBV2 and TRBJ1-2, the complete variable domain is EPEVTQTPSHQVTQMGQEVILRCVPISNHLYFYWYRQILGQKVEFLVSFYNNEISEKSEIFDDQFSVERPDGSNFTLKIRSTKLEDSAMYFCASSLIGAQSNYGYTFGSGTRLTVV.

The chain couples TRBV7-6 to TRBJ2-7; 11 nucleotides agree with TRBD1. This CDR3 contains 16 residues. V dropped 5 bases and J dropped 9; count of bases not matched to a gene: 15. CDR1 and CDR2 from the germline V gene are SGHVS and FNYEAQ. CDR3 sequence: CASSLIGDRGFFVQYF. DNA for the CDR3: TGTGCCAGCAGCCTTATAGGGGACAGGGGGTTTTTTGTGCAGTACTTC.

This chain connects TRBV7-6 to TRBJ2-7; D unclear. From germline, CDR1 is SGHVS and CDR2 FNYEAQ. The CDR3 contains 14 residues. Deletions cut 1 base from V and 0 bases from J, with 7 bases between. The CDR3 nucleotides read TGTGCCAGCAGCTTAGAAGGCGGCTCCTACGAGCAGTACTTC. It specifies CASSLEGGSYEQYF.